The subject of this entry is one TCR beta chain. Its antigen remains unknown. This CDR3 comprises 14 residues. In germline, CDR1 is LGHNA, CDR2 YSLEER. With 4 bases removed from V and 6 bases from J, the gap between germline ends came to 15 bases. Analysis merged second doses at about 4 or about 12 weeks. The record originates from a study of T cell responses to AZD1222 COVID-19 vaccine. Study-wide results and caveats: The sample set comprised mostly white British donors with more females, and clonal diversity was possibly underestimated. Regions left unmutated in variants are reportedly the target of nearly half of spike-specific TCRs.

Clones were read by immunoSEQ multiplex PCR, and TCRdb kept only the in-frame ones, dropping some. Among 46,000 or so clones, 80% to 95% were seen once, and the ten largest hold roughly 35%. Here the sequenced sample was peripheral blood, taken 28 days after the second AZD1222 dose. V usage is TRBV4-3 and J usage is TRBJ1-2, with D tentatively TRBD1 (5 bases). The source is an adult who received the AZD1222 COVID-19 vaccine. CDR3 DNA: TGCGCCAGCAGCCGGGCTCTCGGGGGGGATGGCTACACCTTC. Translated, it gives CASSRALGGDGYTF.